The 10 T cell receptor beta chains presented below share a single source sample, sequenced in a study of blood T cell repertoires in COVID-19. Here immunoSEQ multiplex PCR was the method, and the copy in TCRdb shows in-frame clones only, minus some. The sample includes fewer than 150,000 clones, roughly 90% of them seen just once. Sequencing used peripheral blood. The origin of the receptors is an older woman with COVID-19, enrolled during active disease.

The chain recombines TRBV7-2 with TRBJ1-5; D ambiguous. The germline V gene encodes CDR1 SGHTA and CDR2 FQGNSA. V lost 5 bases, J lost 0 bases, and 20 bases lay in between. The CDR3 extends over 18 amino acids. CDR3 DNA sequence: TGTGCCAGCAGCCCCAGATCGAGAGGTGACTATAGCAATCAGCCCCAGCATTTT. Protein product: CASSPRSRGDYSNQPQHF. The whole variable domain, remainder taken from reference TRBV7-2 and TRBJ1-5, is GAGVSQSPSNKVTEKGKDVELRCDPISGHTALYWYRQSLGQGLEFLIYFQGNSAPDKSGLPSDRFSAERTGGSVSTLTIQRTQQEDSAVYLCASSPRSRGDYSNQPQHFGDGTRLSIL.

CDR3 region: CASSLVRQGGYEQYF. CDR3 DNA sequence: TGTGCCAGCAGCTTAGTCCGACAGGGTGGCTACGAGCAGTACTTC. V is TRBV7-2 and J is TRBJ2-7; 7 bases line up with TRBD1. This CDR3 is built from 15 residues. CDR1 is SGHTA and CDR2 is FQGNSA in the germline V gene. J lost 3 bases, V lost 1 base, and 6 bases had no gene match.

This clone has just a few counts. The chain employs TRBV6-1 and TRBJ2-7, with a tentative D call TRBD2 (6 bases). The V gene lost 2 bases and the J gene lost 6 bases, with 11 bases spanning the gap. Germline lookup yields CDR1 MNHNS and CDR2 SASEGT. This CDR3 has 13 amino acids. CDR3 protein: CASSETGLSEQYF. The CDR3 nucleotides are TGTGCCAGCAGTGAAACTGGACTAAGCGAGCAGTACTTC.

The chain carries TRBV5-1 and TRBJ2-1; TRBD2 matches at 9 bases. Germline V gene lookup returns CDR1 SGHRS and CDR2 YFSETQ. This CDR3 has 15 amino acids. Germline trimming cut 3 bases from V and 6 bases from J; bases unmatched to any gene: 7. CDR3 nucleotides: TGCGCCAGCAGCTCCAGACTGGGACTAGCCAATGAGCAGTTCTTC. Translation gives CASSSRLGLANEQFF.

The V gene is TRBV18, the J gene TRBJ1-1; D is unresolved. V was pared by 5 bases and J by 0 bases, with 16 bases between. Per germline, CDR1 KGHSH and CDR2 LQKENI. This CDR3 contains 16 residues. CDR3 DNA sequence: TGTGCCAGCTCATATCCCCCAGGTCCCATGAACACTGAAGCTTTCTTT. Its protein is CASSYPPGPMNTEAFF.

This chain uses TRBV5-6 with TRBJ2-7, with D tentatively TRBD1 (6 bases). Germline V gives CDR1 SGHDT, CDR2 YYEEEE. This CDR3 has 16 amino acids. V lost 4 bases and J 2 bases, leaving 19 bases between the germline ends. The CDR3, as DNA: TGTGCCAGCAGCCTCAGGACAGTGGAGCCAACCTACGAGCAGTACTTC. As protein: CASSLRTVEPTYEQYF.

The V call is TRBV7-2, the J call TRBJ1-2, with 7 nucleotides matching TRBD1. CDR3 size: 15 residues. In germline, CDR1 is SGHTA, CDR2 FQGNSA. V was clipped by 5 bases and J by 4 bases; unmatched bases: 10. CDR3 nucleotides: TGTGCCAGCAGCGCTCGGGACAGCTTTTTCTATGGCTACACCTTC. Amino acids: CASSARDSFFYGYTF.

The gene calls are TRBV19 and TRBJ2-6; no clear D. This CDR3 is 15 amino acids long. Per germline, CDR1 LNHDA and CDR2 SQIVND (reference sequence). Deletions cut 7 bases from V and 0 bases from J, with 10 bases between. CDR3 DNA: TGTGCCAGTACCATGCAGGCCTCTGGGGCCAACGTCCTGACTTTC. It yields the protein CASTMQASGANVLTF.

J is TRBJ1-1 and V is TRBV10-3; the match to TRBD1 covers 9 bases. Germline V gene sequence: CDR1 ENHRY, CDR2 SYGVKD. The CDR3 covers 15 residues. Trimming took 5 bases from V and 4 from J; bases not matched to a gene: 8. This CDR3 reads CAISMGDRAGTEAFF. The DNA for the CDR3 is TGTGCCATCAGTATGGGGGACAGGGCGGGCACTGAAGCTTTCTTT.

The gene calls are TRBV14 and TRBJ1-6, with 9 bases matching TRBD1. With V trimmed by 6 bases and J by 7 bases, 10 bases remained unmatched. The germline gives CDR1 SGHDN, CDR2 FVKESK. This CDR3 is 16 amino acids long. The CDR3 sequence: CASSKGQGRNNSPLHF. For the CDR3, the DNA is TGTGCCAGCAGTAAGGGACAGGGCCGGAACAATTCACCCCTCCACTTT.